This T cell receptor beta chain was recorded in a study of cytomegalovirus exposure and HLA in healthy donors. General study findings and limits: Reportedly, HLA-A and HLA-B alleles of most subjects were accurately predicted from TCR beta.

Concerning this clone itself: The target antigen is unknown.

The CDR3 covers 15 residues. V lost 5 bases and J lost 6; bases outside the gene matches: 14. The germline V gene has CDR1 SGHTS and CDR2 YDEGEE. Primers included in the PCR were 60 Vbeta and 13 Jbeta primers. The table came from immunoSEQ multiplex PCR; TCRdb's copy has only in-frame clones and leaves some out. Among some 120,000 clones, roughly 78% were seen once, and the ten largest hold more than 2.5%. The source material was PBMCs. The chain is built from TRBV5-8 and TRBJ2-7, with TRBD2 identical over 7 bases. This TCR was recovered from a male donor in good health and CMV-seronegative. The CDR3 here is CASSPLAATAGEQYF. DNA of the CDR3: TGTGCCAGCAGTCCTCTAGCGGCGACGGCCGGCGAGCAGTACTTC.